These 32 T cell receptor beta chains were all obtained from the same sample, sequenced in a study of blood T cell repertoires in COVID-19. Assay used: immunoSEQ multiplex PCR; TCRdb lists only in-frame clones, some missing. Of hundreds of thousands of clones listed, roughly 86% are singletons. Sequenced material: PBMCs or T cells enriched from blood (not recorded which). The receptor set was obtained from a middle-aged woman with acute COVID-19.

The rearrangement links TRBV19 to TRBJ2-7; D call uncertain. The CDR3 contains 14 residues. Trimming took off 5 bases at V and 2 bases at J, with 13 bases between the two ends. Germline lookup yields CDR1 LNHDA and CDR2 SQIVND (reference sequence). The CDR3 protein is CASSPRGRTYEQYF. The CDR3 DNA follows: TGTGCCAGTAGTCCCCGAGGCAGAACCTACGAGCAGTACTTC.

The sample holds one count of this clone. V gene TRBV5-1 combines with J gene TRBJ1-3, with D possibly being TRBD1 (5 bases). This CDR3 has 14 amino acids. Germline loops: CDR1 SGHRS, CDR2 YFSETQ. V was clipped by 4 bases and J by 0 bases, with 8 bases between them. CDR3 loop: CASSDSPSGNTIYF. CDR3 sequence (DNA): TGCGCCAGCAGCGACAGCCCCTCTGGAAACACCATATATTTT.

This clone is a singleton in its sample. CDR3 DNA sequence: TGTGCCAGCAGCTTAGTCCCCCCGCCCAGCTCTGGAAACACCATATATTTT. It encodes CASSLVPPPSSGNTIYF. J is TRBJ1-3 and V is TRBV7-2; no reliable D call. Per germline, CDR1 SGHTA and CDR2 FQGNSA. V gave up 1 base and J gave up 0 bases, with 13 bases separating them. The CDR3 loop spans 17 amino acids.

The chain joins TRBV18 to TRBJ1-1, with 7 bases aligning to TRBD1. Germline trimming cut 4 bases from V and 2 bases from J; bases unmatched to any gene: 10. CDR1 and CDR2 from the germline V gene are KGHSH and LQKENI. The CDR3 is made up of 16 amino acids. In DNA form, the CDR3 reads TGTGCCAGCTCACTGCTCACAGGGGTTACAAACACTGAAGCTTTCTTT. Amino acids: CASSLLTGVTNTEAFF.

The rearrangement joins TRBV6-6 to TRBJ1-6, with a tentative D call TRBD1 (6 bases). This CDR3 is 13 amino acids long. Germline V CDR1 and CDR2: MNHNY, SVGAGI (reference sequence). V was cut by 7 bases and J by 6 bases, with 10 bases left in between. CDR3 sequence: CASNMGANSPLHF. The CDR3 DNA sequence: TGTGCCAGCAATATGGGGGCTAATTCACCCCTCCACTTT.

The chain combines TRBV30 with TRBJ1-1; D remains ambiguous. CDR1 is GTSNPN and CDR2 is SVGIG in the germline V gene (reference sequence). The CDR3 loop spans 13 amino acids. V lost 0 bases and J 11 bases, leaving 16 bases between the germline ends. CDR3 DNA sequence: TGTGCCTGGAGTGTACCGGTGCGGGGATGGGCTTTCTTT. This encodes CAWSVPVRGWAFF.

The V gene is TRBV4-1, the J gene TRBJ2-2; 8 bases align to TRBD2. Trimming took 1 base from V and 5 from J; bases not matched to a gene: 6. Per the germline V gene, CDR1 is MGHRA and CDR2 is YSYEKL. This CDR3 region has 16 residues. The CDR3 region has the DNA TGCGCCAGCAGCCAAGTTCCTAGCGGGCGAACCGGGGAGCTGTTTTTT. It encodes CASSQVPSGRTGELFF.

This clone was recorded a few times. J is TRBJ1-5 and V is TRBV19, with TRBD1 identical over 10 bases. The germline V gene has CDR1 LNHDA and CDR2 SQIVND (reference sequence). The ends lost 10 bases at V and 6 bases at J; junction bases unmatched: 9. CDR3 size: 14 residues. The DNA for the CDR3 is TGTGCCACCGCCGGGACAGGGGTCTCTCAGCCCCAGCATTTT. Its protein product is CATAGTGVSQPQHF.

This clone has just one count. The CDR3 sequence: CASSADRPSSGNTIYF. Here the CDR3 DNA reads TGCGCCAGCAGCGCGGACAGGCCGAGCTCTGGAAACACCATATATTTT. The chain combines TRBV5-1 with TRBJ1-3; 7 nucleotides align to TRBD1. The V gene end was trimmed by 4 bases and the J gene end by 0 bases; junction bases not matched to a gene: 7. This CDR3 is 16 amino acids long. Germline CDR1 is SGHRS and CDR2 is YFSETQ.

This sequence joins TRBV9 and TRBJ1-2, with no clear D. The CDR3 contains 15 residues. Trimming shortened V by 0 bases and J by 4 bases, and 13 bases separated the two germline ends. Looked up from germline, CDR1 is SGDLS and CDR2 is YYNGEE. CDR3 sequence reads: CASSVDSGLAYGYTF. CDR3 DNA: TGTGCCAGCAGCGTAGATTCTGGGCTAGCCTATGGCTACACCTTC.

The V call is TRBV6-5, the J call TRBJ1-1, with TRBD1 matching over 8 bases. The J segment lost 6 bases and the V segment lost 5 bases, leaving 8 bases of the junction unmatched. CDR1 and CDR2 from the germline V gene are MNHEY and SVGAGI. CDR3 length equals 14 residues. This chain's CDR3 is CASSRGTGQSEAFF. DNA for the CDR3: TGTGCCAGCAGTCGGGGGACAGGCCAATCTGAAGCTTTCTTT.

This CDR3 is CSALKVGGAFF. The DNA of the CDR3 is TGCAGTGCCCTCAAGGTGGGGGGGGCTTTCTTT. The chain has TRBV20-1 and TRBJ1-1; D possibly corresponds to TRBD1 (5 bases). The length of the CDR3 is 11 residues. Looked up from germline, CDR1 is DFQATT and CDR2 is SNEGSKA (reference sequence). Between the trimmed V and J ends, which lost 6 bases and 11 bases, there was a span of 16 bases.

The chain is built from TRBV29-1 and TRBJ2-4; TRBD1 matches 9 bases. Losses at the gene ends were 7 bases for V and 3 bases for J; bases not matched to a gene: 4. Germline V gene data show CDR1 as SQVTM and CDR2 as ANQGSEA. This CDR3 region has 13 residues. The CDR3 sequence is CSAWDRDKNIQYF. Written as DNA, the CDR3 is TGCAGCGCATGGGACAGGGACAAAAACATTCAGTACTTC.

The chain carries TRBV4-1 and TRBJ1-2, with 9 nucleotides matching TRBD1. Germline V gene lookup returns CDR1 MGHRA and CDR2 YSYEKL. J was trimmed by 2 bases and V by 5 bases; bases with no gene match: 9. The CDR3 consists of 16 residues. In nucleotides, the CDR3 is TGCGCCAGCAGCGAACCCACGGACAGGGGAAACTATGGCTACACCTTC. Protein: CASSEPTDRGNYGYTF.

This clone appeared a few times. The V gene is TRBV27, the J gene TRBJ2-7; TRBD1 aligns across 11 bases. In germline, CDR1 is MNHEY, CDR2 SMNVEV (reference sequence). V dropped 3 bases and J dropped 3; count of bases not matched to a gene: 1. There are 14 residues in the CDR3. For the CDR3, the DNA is TGTGCCAGCAGTTTGGGACAGGGGGGCTACGAGCAGTACTTC. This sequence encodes CASSLGQGGYEQYF.

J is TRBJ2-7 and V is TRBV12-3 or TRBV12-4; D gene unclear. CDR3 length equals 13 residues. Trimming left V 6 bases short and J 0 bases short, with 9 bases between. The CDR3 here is CASREQNSYEQYF. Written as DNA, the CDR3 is TGTGCCAGCAGAGAACAGAACTCCTACGAGCAGTACTTC.

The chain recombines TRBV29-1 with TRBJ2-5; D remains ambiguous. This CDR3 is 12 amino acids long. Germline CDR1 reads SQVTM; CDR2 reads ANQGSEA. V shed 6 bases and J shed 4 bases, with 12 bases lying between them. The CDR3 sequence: CSVEIRGETQYF. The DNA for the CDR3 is TGCAGCGTGGAAATTAGAGGAGAGACCCAGTACTTC. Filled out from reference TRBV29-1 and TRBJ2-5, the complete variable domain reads SAVISQKPSRDICQRGTSLTIQCQVDSQVTMMFWYRQQPGQSLTLIATANQGSEATYESGFVIDKFPISRPNLTFSTLTVSNMSPEDSSIYLCSVEIRGETQYFGPGTRLLVL.

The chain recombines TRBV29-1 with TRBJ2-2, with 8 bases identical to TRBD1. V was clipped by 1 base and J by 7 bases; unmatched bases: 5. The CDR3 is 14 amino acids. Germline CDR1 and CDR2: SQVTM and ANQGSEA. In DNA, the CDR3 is TGCAGCGTTGAAGCGGGGACAGGTATCGGGGAGCTGTTTTTT. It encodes CSVEAGTGIGELFF.

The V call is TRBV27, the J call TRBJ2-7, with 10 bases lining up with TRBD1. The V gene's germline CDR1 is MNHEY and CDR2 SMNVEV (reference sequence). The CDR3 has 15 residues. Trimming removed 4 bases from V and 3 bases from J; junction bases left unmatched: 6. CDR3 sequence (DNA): TGTGCCAGCAGTTCGACAGGGGGCGACATCTACGAGCAGTACTTC. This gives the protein CASSSTGGDIYEQYF.

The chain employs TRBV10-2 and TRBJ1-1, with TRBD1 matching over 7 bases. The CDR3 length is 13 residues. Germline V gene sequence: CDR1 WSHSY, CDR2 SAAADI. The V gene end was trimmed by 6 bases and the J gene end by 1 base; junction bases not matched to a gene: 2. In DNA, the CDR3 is TGCGCCAGCAGGGGACAGCCGAACACTGAAGCTTTCTTT. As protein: CASRGQPNTEAFF.

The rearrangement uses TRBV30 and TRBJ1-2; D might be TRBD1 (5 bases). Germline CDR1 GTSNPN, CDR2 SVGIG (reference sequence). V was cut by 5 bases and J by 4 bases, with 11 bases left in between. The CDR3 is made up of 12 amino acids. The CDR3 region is CAWAGGGYGYTF. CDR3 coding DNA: TGTGCCTGGGCGGGGGGTGGCTATGGCTACACCTTC. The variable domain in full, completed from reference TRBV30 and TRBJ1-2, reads SQTIHQWPATLVQPVGSPLSLECTVEGTSNPNLYWYRQAAGRGLQLLFYSVGIGQISSEVPQNLSASRPQDRQFILSSKKLLLSDSGFYLCAWAGGGYGYTFGSGTRLTVV.

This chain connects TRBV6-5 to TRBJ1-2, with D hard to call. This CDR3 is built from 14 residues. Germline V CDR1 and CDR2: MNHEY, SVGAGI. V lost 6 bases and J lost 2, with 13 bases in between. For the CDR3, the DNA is TGTGCCAGCAGGACTACAGCGGCGAACTATGGCTACACCTTC. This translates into CASRTTAANYGYTF.

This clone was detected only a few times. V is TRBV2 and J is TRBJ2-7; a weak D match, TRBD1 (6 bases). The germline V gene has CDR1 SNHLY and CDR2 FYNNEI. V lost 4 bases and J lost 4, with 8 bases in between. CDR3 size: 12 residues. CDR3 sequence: CASSGTAYEQYF. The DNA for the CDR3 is TGTGCCAGCAGTGGGACAGCTTACGAGCAGTACTTC.

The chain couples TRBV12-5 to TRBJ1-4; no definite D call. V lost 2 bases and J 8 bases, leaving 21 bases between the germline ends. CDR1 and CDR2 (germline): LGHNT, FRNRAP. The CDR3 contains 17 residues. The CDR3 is CASGLLIGVGGKEKLFF. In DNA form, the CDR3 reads TGTGCTAGTGGTTTGCTCATTGGGGTAGGAGGGAAGGAAAAACTGTTTTTT.

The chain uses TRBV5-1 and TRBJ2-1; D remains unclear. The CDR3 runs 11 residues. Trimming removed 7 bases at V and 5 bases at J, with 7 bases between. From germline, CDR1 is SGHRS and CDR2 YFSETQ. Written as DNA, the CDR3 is TGCGCCAGCGGCCGGGACAATGAGCAGTTCTTC. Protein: CASGRDNEQFF.

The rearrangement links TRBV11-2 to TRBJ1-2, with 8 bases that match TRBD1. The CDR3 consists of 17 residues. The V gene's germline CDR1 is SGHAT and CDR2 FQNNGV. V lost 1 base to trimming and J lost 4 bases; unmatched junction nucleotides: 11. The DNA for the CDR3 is TGTGCCAGCAGCTTAGTACCCCGACAGGGGTTAATCTATGGCTACACCTTC. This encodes CASSLVPRQGLIYGYTF.

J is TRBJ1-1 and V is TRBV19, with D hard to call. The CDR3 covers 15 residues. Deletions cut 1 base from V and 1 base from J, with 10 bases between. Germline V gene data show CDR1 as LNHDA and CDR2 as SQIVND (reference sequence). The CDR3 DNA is TGTGCCAGTAGTATAGGTACAGATTGGAACACTGAAGCTTTCTTT. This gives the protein CASSIGTDWNTEAFF.

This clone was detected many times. In DNA, the CDR3 is TGTGCCAGCAGCTGGGAGCCAGGAGGGTTAGATACGCAGTATTTT. This encodes CASSWEPGGLDTQYF. The chain joins TRBV5-4 to TRBJ2-3; D may be TRBD2 (6 bases). In germline, CDR1 is SGHNT, CDR2 YYREEE (reference sequence). Trimming pared 3 bases from V and 5 bases from J, leaving 16 bases between. This CDR3 has 15 amino acids.

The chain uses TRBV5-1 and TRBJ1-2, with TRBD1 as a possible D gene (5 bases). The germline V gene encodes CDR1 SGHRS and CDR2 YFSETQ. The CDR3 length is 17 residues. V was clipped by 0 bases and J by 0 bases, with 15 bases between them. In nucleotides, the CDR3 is TGCGCCAGCAGCTTGGTTTTGGGGCGCTGGGCTAACTATGGCTACACCTTC. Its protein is CASSLVLGRWANYGYTF.

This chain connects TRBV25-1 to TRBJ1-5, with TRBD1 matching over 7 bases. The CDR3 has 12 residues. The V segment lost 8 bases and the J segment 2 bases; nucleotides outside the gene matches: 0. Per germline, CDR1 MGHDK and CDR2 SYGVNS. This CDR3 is CASGQGNQPQHF. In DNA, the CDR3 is TGTGCCAGCGGACAGGGCAATCAGCCCCAGCATTTT.

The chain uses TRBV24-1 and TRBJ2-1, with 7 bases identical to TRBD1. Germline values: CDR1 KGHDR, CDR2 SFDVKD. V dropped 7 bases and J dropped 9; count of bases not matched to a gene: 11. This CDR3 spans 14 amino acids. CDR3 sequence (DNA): TGTGCCACCAGCTGGACAGGTCGACATGGTGAGCAGTTCTTC. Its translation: CATSWTGRHGEQFF.

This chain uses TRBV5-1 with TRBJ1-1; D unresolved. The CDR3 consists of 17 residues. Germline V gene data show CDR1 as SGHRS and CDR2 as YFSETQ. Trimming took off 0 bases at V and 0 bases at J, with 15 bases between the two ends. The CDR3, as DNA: TGCGCCAGCAGCTTGGGTCCGGGAGGTTGGATGAACACTGAAGCTTTCTTT. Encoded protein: CASSLGPGGWMNTEAFF.